This section outlines one T cell receptor beta chain sequence together with its context. This sample is part of a study of control samples from healthy donors and cancer patients. Sequenced by immunoSEQ multiplex PCR; TCRdb stores in-frame clones only, minus some. This sample yields roughly 450,000 clones, of which around 90% are seen a single time; roughly 6.4% belongs to the top ten. Material: PBMCs. The receptor was derived from a man between 40 and 49 years old with head and neck cancer.

The CDR3 region has the DNA TGTGCCAGCAGTTGGGCCAGGGACAATTCACCCCTCCACTTT. Amino acids: CASSWARDNSPLHF. The chain uses TRBV28 and TRBJ1-6, with TRBD1 as a possible D gene (5 bases). V lost 4 bases, J lost 7 bases, and 11 bases lay in between. The CDR3 contains 14 residues. Germline loops: CDR1 MDHEN, CDR2 SYDVKM.